This TCR beta chain was captured in a study of T cells in Graves' hyperthyroidism and ophthalmopathy. Trimming stripped 5 bases from V and 0 bases from J, with 19 bases between. CDR1 is SEHNR, CDR2 FQNEAQ, per germline (reference sequence). This CDR3 is built from 17 residues. TCR beta CDR3 regions were amplified from RNA transcripts. With the HTBI primer set, the TCR CDR3 went through a first round of RT-PCR. TCRdb fed the multiplex PCR reads into MiXCR, producing one record per CDR3 protein. The sample lists a few hundred thousand distinct CDR3 sequences; approximately 14% were seen once. The sample holds many counts of this clonotype.

The sequence was obtained from a woman aged 40 to 49 with Graves' hyperthyroidism that later progressed to Graves' ophthalmopathy. The chain joins TRBV7-9 to TRBJ1-1, with D perhaps matching TRBD1 (6 bases). The sequencing sample was made of blood. CDR3 in DNA: TGTGCCAGCAGCCCCCGTCCCGGGACAAGTATGAACACTGAAGCTTTCTTT. Amino acid sequence: CASSPRPGTSMNTEAFF.